Listed here are 24 T cell receptor beta chains from one sample, sequenced in a study of T cell responses to AZD1222 COVID-19 vaccine. The method was immunoSEQ multiplex PCR; TCRdb's version includes in-frame clones alone and lacks a portion of them. The profile shows 170,000 or so clones, 90% of them singletons. The source material was peripheral blood, sampled on day 0 of AZD1222 vaccination. These receptors originate from an adult in good health.

The rearrangement links TRBV7-3 to TRBJ1-1; D ambiguous. Per the germline V gene, CDR1 is SGHTA and CDR2 is FQGTGA. The V and J ends lost 1 base and 4 bases respectively, with 10 bases between them. This CDR3 spans 14 amino acids. CDR3: CASSLRGVSTEAFF. CDR3 nucleotides: TGTGCCAGCAGCTTAAGAGGAGTGAGCACTGAAGCTTTCTTT.

The chain couples TRBV6-2 or TRBV6-3 to TRBJ2-2, with TRBD1 as a possible D gene (5 bases). Germline CDR1 reads MNHEY; CDR2 reads SVGEGT. The CDR3 loop spans 14 amino acids. Trimming took off 4 bases at V and 6 bases at J, with 12 bases between the two ends. CDR3 in amino acids: CASSSSGWPGELFF. The CDR3 DNA is TGTGCCAGCAGTTCATCAGGGTGGCCCGGGGAGCTGTTTTTT.

J is TRBJ2-6 and V is TRBV29-1, with unresolved D. Germline V gene lookup returns CDR1 SQVTM and CDR2 ANQGSEA. V was cut by 4 bases and J by 0 bases, with 7 bases left in between. There are 14 residues in the CDR3. CDR3 DNA sequence: TGCAGCGTTGGGGCAGACTCTGGGGCCAACGTCCTGACTTTC. It encodes CSVGADSGANVLTF.

The J gene is TRBJ1-5, the V gene TRBV20-1; D unclear. CDR3 length: 16 residues. The V and J ends lost 3 bases and 3 bases respectively, with 18 bases between them. Per germline, CDR1 DFQATT and CDR2 SNEGSKA (reference sequence). The CDR3 loop is CSASNSRQQINQPQHF. As DNA, the CDR3 is TGCAGTGCTAGTAACTCGAGACAACAAATCAATCAGCCCCAGCATTTT.

This chain connects TRBV28 to TRBJ1-1, with 7 bases identical to TRBD1. Germline trimming cut 8 bases from V and 4 bases from J; bases unmatched to any gene: 10. The CDR3 loop spans 14 amino acids. CDR1 and CDR2 from the germline V gene are MDHEN and SYDVKM. The CDR3 is CASRLDRVITEAFF. CDR3 coding DNA: TGTGCCAGCCGCCTAGACAGGGTAATCACTGAAGCTTTCTTT.

This rearrangement joins TRBV7-9 to TRBJ2-1; D is unresolved. CDR3 length: 12 amino acids. V was cut by 6 bases and J by 7 bases, with 10 bases left in between. CDR1 SEHNR and CDR2 FQNEAQ come from the germline V gene (reference sequence). CDR3 bases: TGTGCCAGCAGTTCAAAAGGGAATGAGCAGTTCTTC. It yields the protein CASSSKGNEQFF.

Notes on this clone: Mismatch with germline at one junction end may stem from a read error. The chain links TRBV4-1 to TRBJ1-2; the D gene is possibly TRBD1 (6 bases). This CDR3 comprises 14 residues. The germline gives CDR1 MGHRA, CDR2 YSYEKL. CDR3 sequence: CASRQGGASYGYTF. As DNA, the CDR3 is TGCGCCAGCAGACAAGGGGGGGCGAGCTATGGCTACACCTTC.

CDR3 amino acids: CASRPTANTEAFF. The CDR3 DNA reads as TGTGCCAGTAGACCGACGGCGAACACTGAAGCTTTCTTT. V usage is TRBV19 and J usage is TRBJ1-1; D call uncertain. The CDR3 consists of 13 residues. From germline, CDR1 is LNHDA and CDR2 SQIVND (reference sequence). V dropped 6 bases and J dropped 1 base, with 9 bases sitting between them.

This clone was seen once. The chain couples TRBV12-3 or TRBV12-4 to TRBJ2-5; D unresolved. This CDR3 region has 12 residues. Trimming took 7 bases from V and 7 from J, leaving 13 bases between them. CDR3 in amino acids: CASTNPSGTQYF. As DNA, the CDR3 is TGTGCCAGCACTAACCCGTCAGGGACCCAGTACTTC.

Regarding this clone: One base away lies a much larger clone, so this may be a sequencing read error. The gene calls are TRBV6-5 and TRBJ2-1; D is undetermined. This CDR3 comprises 12 residues. V was pared by 8 bases and J by 0 bases, with 5 bases between. CDR1 is MNHEY, CDR2 SVGAGI, per germline. CDR3 sequence (DNA): TGTGCCAGCGGGGTCTCCTACAATGAGCAGTTCTTC. Its protein is CASGVSYNEQFF.

This chain joins TRBV28 and TRBJ2-7; no firm D call. V was cut by 4 bases and J by 4 bases, with 17 bases left in between. This CDR3 has 15 residues. The germline CDR1 and CDR2 sequences are MDHEN and SYDVKM. CDR3 in amino acids: CASSSPEAQNYEQYF. The CDR3 nucleotides read TGTGCCAGCAGTTCCCCAGAAGCACAGAATTACGAGCAGTACTTC.

This clone was found many times. The chain links TRBV28 to TRBJ2-7; D may be TRBD1 or TRBD2 (5 bases each). The CDR3 covers 16 residues. Trimming took off 3 bases at V and 2 bases at J, with 17 bases between the two ends. The germline gives CDR1 MDHEN, CDR2 SYDVKM. This CDR3 is CASSFSEGRQTYEQYF. CDR3 in DNA: TGTGCCAGCAGTTTCTCTGAGGGGAGACAGACCTACGAGCAGTACTTC. The complete variable domain, with remaining parts taken from reference TRBV28 and TRBJ2-7, reads DVKVTQSSRYLVKRTGEKVFLECVQDMDHENMFWYRQDPGLGLRLIYFSYDVKMKEKGDIPEGYSVSREKKERFSLILESASTNQTSMYLCASSFSEGRQTYEQYFGPGTRLTVT.

V gene TRBV18 combines with J gene TRBJ1-1; 7 bases agree with TRBD1. V trimming: 8 bases; J trimming: 0 bases; junction bases outside the gene matches: 9. The CDR3 is made up of 15 amino acids. The germline CDR1 and CDR2 sequences are KGHSH and LQKENI. The CDR3 loop is CASATGWGMNTEAFF. CDR3 bases: TGTGCCAGCGCGACAGGGTGGGGAATGAACACTGAAGCTTTCTTT.

The J gene is TRBJ1-1, the V gene TRBV6-5; D is undetermined. CDR3 length: 13 amino acids. With 7 bases removed from V and 3 bases from J, the gap between germline ends came to 12 bases. Per the germline V gene, CDR1 is MNHEY and CDR2 is SVGAGI. CDR3 sequence: CASTLAGDTEAFF. CDR3 bases: TGTGCCAGCACCCTGGCGGGAGACACTGAAGCTTTCTTT.

The rearrangement links TRBV6-6 to TRBJ1-3; D remains ambiguous. The CDR3 sequence is 16 residues long. Per germline, CDR1 MNHNY and CDR2 SVGAGI (reference sequence). Trimming pared 7 bases from V and 2 bases from J, leaving 18 bases between. CDR3 sequence (DNA): TGTGCCAGCATTCGGGCAGGCCAAATTGCTGGAAACACCATATATTTT. It encodes CASIRAGQIAGNTIYF.

This chain uses TRBV19 with TRBJ1-6, with D possibly matching TRBD1 (6 bases). Trimming took 6 bases from V and 5 from J, leaving 14 bases between them. The germline CDR1 and CDR2 sequences are LNHDA and SQIVND (reference sequence). The CDR3 sequence is 15 residues long. In DNA, the CDR3 is TGTGCCAGTAGCCAACAGGGCGGACATAATTCACCCCTCCACTTT. It encodes CASSQQGGHNSPLHF.

V is TRBV14 and J is TRBJ2-1; no definite D call. The CDR3 runs 12 residues. Germline values: CDR1 SGHDN, CDR2 FVKESK. Between the trimmed V and J ends, which lost 4 bases and 7 bases, there was a span of 8 bases. CDR3 in DNA: TGTGCCAGCAGCCTCTCGAGGAATGAGCAGTTCTTC. Residues: CASSLSRNEQFF.

This chain connects TRBV18 to TRBJ2-1, with D possibly TRBD1 on 5 matching bases. Trimming removed 6 bases at V and 5 bases at J, with 11 bases between. The CDR3 totals 13 residues. CDR1 and CDR2 (germline): KGHSH, LQKENI. CDR3 nucleotide sequence: TGTGCCAGCTCCTCAACCAGGGACAATGAGCAGTTCTTC. This codes for CASSSTRDNEQFF.

This chain uses TRBV18 with TRBJ1-1; D is ambiguous. Germline V CDR1 and CDR2: KGHSH, LQKENI. Trimming took 2 bases from V and 3 from J, leaving 7 bases between them. CDR3 size: 13 residues. The CDR3, as DNA: TGTGCCAGCTCACCAGTGTCGGACACTGAAGCTTTCTTT. It specifies CASSPVSDTEAFF.

This rearrangement joins TRBV21-1 to TRBJ1-2. TRBV21-1 is a pseudogene locus. CDR3 length: 13 amino acids. DNA for the CDR3: TGTGCCAGCAGCACACCGGGCATCTATGGCTACACCTTC. This sequence encodes CASSTPGIYGYTF.

CDR3 sequence (DNA): TGTGCCAGTAGTATAGATGGGGGGTTGAACACTGAAGCTTTCTTT. It translates to CASSIDGGLNTEAFF. This chain joins TRBV19 and TRBJ1-1, with D possibly TRBD1 on 5 matching bases. The V end was cut by 0 bases, the J end by 0 bases, with 8 bases between. In germline, CDR1 is LNHDA, CDR2 SQIVND (reference sequence). The CDR3 length is 15 residues. Looking up the rest from reference TRBV19 and TRBJ1-1 gives the full variable domain: DGGITQSPKYLFRKEGQNVTLSCEQNLNHDAMYWYRQDPGQGLRLIYYSQIVNDFQKGDIAEGYSVSREKKESFPLTVTSAQKNPTAFYLCASSIDGGLNTEAFFGQGTRLTVV.

The genes are TRBV2 and TRBJ1-1; 7 nucleotides match TRBD1. The CDR3 totals 12 residues. Germline CDR1 reads SNHLY; CDR2 reads FYNNEI. The ends lost 9 bases at V and 5 bases at J; junction bases unmatched: 6. CDR3 sequence (DNA): TGTGCCAGGCGACAGGGTTTGACTGAAGCTTTCTTT. Translated: CARRQGLTEAFF. The full variable domain, completed using reference TRBV2 and TRBJ1-1, is EPEVTQTPSHQVTQMGQEVILRCVPISNHLYFYWYRQILGQKVEFLVSFYNNEISEKSEIFDDQFSVERPDGSNFTLKIRSTKLEDSAMYFCARRQGLTEAFFGQGTRLTVV.

About this clone: Other DNA sequences in the same sample also yield this CDR3. The gene calls are TRBV3-1 (or the pseudogene TRBV3-2) and TRBJ1-2, with 7 bases matching TRBD1. This CDR3 has 14 amino acids. Germline assignment: CDR1 LGHDT and CDR2 YNNKEL (reference sequence). The V segment lost 4 bases and the J segment 4 bases; nucleotides outside the gene matches: 6. CDR3 DNA sequence: TGTGCCAGCAGCCCCCCAGGGACAGCCTATGGCTACACCTTC. Its protein product is CASSPPGTAYGYTF.

This rearrangement joins TRBV19 to TRBJ2-3; unclear D gene. CDR1 and CDR2 from the germline V gene are LNHDA and SQIVND (reference sequence). The V gene lost 4 bases and the J gene lost 2 bases, with 13 bases spanning the gap. The CDR3 is made up of 15 amino acids. The CDR3 region has the DNA TGTGCCAGTAGTACAACCCGCGTCCCCACAGATACGCAGTATTTT. Its protein product is CASSTTRVPTDTQYF.